A selection of T cell receptor beta chains follows, all from one sample in a study of OX40 agonist ivuxolimab in advanced cancers. The protocol was immunoSEQ multiplex PCR, while the TCRdb copy is restricted to in-frame clones and leaves out a portion. This sample yields more than 15,000 clones, of which around two thirds are seen a single time; about a third belongs to the top ten. The specimen comprised CD4+ or CD8+ T cells sorted from blood, sampled in a trial of the OX40 agonist ivuxolimab. These receptors were taken from an adult with an advanced solid tumor such as melanoma, head and neck, liver or kidney cancer. The CDR3 runs from the conserved cysteine through the conserved F or W. The order of the fields is J gene, V gene, clone size, D gene, CDR3 DNA, CDR3 protein. The D gene is left open where the match is weak. Size is omitted from some rows. Given values are once, few, many or a class for expanded clones.

J: TRBJ1-2; V: TRBV6-1; size: NA; D: NA; DNA: TGTGCCAGCTACCCGGGTCACTGGGGCTACACCTTC; CDR3: CASYPGHWGYTF
J: TRBJ2-7; V: TRBV5-7; size: NA; D: NA; DNA: TGTGCCAGCAGCTTAGACTACGAGCAGTACTTC; CDR3: CASSLDYEQYF
J: TRBJ2-3; V: TRBV5-6; size: NA; D: NA; DNA: TGTGCCAGCAGCTTGGTAGGGGGGATCCCCACAGATACGCAGTATTTT; CDR3: CASSLVGGIPTDTQYF
J: TRBJ1-1; V: TRBV7-8; size: few; D: NA; DNA: TGTGCCAGCAGCTTAGATTGGCCAGCTGAAGCTTTCTTT; CDR3: CASSLDWPAEAFF
J: TRBJ2-2; V: TRBV5-4; size: NA; D: NA; DNA: TGTGCCAGCAGCTTCCCTTTTACCGGGGAGCTGTTTTTT; CDR3: CASSFPFTGELFF
J: TRBJ2-3; V: TRBV5-4; size: once; D: TRBD2; DNA: TGTGCCAGCAGCTTGAACGGGGGGTTCACAGATACGCAGTATTTT; CDR3: CASSLNGGFTDTQYF
J: TRBJ1-1; V: TRBV7-2; size: NA; D: NA; DNA: TGTGCCAGCAGCTTAAATTTTGGGGCGAACACTGAAGCTTTCTTT; CDR3: CASSLNFGANTEAFF
J: TRBJ1-5; V: TRBV6-5; size: NA; D: NA; DNA: TGTGCCAGCAGTTACGGACTAGATCAGCCCCAGCATTTT; CDR3: CASSYGLDQPQHF
J: TRBJ2-7; V: TRBV5-6; size: once; D: NA; DNA: TGTGCCAGCAGCTTGGATCCAGGCGTCTCCTACGAGCAGTACTTC; CDR3: CASSLDPGVSYEQYF
J: TRBJ1-6; V: TRBV27; size: NA; D: NA; DNA: TGTGCCAGCAGTCCCCTTTGGCAGGATAATTCACCCCTCCACTTT; CDR3: CASSPLWQDNSPLHF
J: TRBJ2-5; V: TRBV5-1; size: medium-sized; D: NA; DNA: TGCGCCAGCAGCTTGGGCGATGAGGGGCTGTTCGGAGAGACCCAGTACTTC; CDR3: CASSLGDEGLFGETQYF
J: TRBJ2-7; V: TRBV19; size: NA; D: NA; DNA: TGTGCCACTTCGGACGTTTCCTACGAGCAGTACTTC; CDR3: CATSDVSYEQYF
J: TRBJ1-4; V: TRBV28; size: NA; D: NA; DNA: TGTGCCAGTGCCACCGGGTTAACCAATGAAAAACTGTTTTTT; CDR3: CASATGLTNEKLFF
J: TRBJ2-7; V: TRBV5-8; size: NA; D: NA; DNA: TGTGCCAGCAGGTTGGACAGCTACGAGCAGTACTTC; CDR3: CASRLDSYEQYF
J: TRBJ2-7; V: TRBV29-1; size: NA; D: TRBD1; DNA: TGCAGCGTGGGGACAGGATCCTACGAGCAGTACTTC; CDR3: CSVGTGSYEQYF
J: TRBJ2-5; V: TRBV2; size: NA; D: NA; DNA: TGTGCCAGCAGTGAAGTAAGGGGGTACCAAGAGACCCAGTACTTC; CDR3: CASSEVRGYQETQYF
J: TRBJ2-1; V: TRBV27; size: NA; D: TRBD2; DNA: TGTGCCAGCAGACCTATTGTAGCTAGCGGGAGAGGTGAGCAGTTCTTC; CDR3: CASRPIVASGRGEQFF
J: TRBJ1-1; V: TRBV5-6; size: few; D: NA; DNA: TGTGCCAGCAGCTTGCGGCGGGACCCGAACACTGAAGCTTTCTTT; CDR3: CASSLRRDPNTEAFF
J: TRBJ1-2; V: TRBV6-5; size: NA; D: NA; DNA: TGTGCCAGCAGTTCCATGGGTCTTAACTATGGCTACACCTTC; CDR3: CASSSMGLNYGYTF
J: TRBJ1-2; V: TRBV5-6; size: NA; D: NA; DNA: TGTGCCAGCAGCTTGGGACAGAGAAGAGGCTACACCTTC; CDR3: CASSLGQRRGYTF
J: TRBJ1-1; V: TRBV5-6; size: NA; D: NA; DNA: TGTGCCAGCAGCTTCATCATGAACACTGAAGCTTTCTTT; CDR3: CASSFIMNTEAFF
J: TRBJ2-2; V: TRBV6-5; size: NA; D: NA; DNA: TGTGCCACCCTCGAGGGCTTGACCGGGGAGCTGTTTTTT; CDR3: CATLEGLTGELFF
J: TRBJ2-1; V: TRBV11-2; size: NA; D: TRBD2; DNA: TGTGCCAGCAGCTTGGGGGGTAGCGGGTCGAGCTCCTACAATGAGCAGTTCTTC; CDR3: CASSLGGSGSSSYNEQFF
J: TRBJ2-7; V: TRBV4-3; size: NA; D: NA; DNA: TGCGCCAGCAGCCAGGGGTCAGGGAGCTCCTACGAGCAGTACTTC; CDR3: CASSQGSGSSYEQYF
J: TRBJ1-5; V: TRBV4-1; size: NA; D: NA; DNA: TGCGCCAGCAGCCAAGTACCTGGGTCCTATAATCAGCCCCAGCATTTT; CDR3: CASSQVPGSYNQPQHF
J: TRBJ2-1; V: TRBV6-6; size: NA; D: TRBD2; DNA: TGTGCCAGCAGCCACCTAGCGGGAGTGCGTAATGAGCAGTTCTTC; CDR3: CASSHLAGVRNEQFF
J: TRBJ2-2; V: TRBV6-7; size: NA; D: NA; DNA: TGTGCCAGCAGTTACTCGAAGAGGGGAGCGAACACCGGGGAGCTGTTTTTT; CDR3: CASSYSKRGANTGELFF